The following is a T cell receptor (beta chain) sequence with its context. These data originate in a study of T-cell memory formation after mild COVID-19. TCRdb independently ran MiXCR on the 5' RACE reads; one entry per CDR3 protein. The data show about 560,000 distinct CDR3 sequences, about 20% seen once. CDR1 MNHEY and CDR2 SVGEGT come from the germline V gene. Trimming cost V 2 bases and J 2 bases; bases outside gene matches: 6. The CDR3 spans 16 residues. Sequencing input: PBMCs or a T cell subset sorted from them (not recorded which). This chain links TRBV6-2 or TRBV6-3 with TRBJ2-3; 8 bases fit TRBD2. The sequence was collected from an adult woman who had mild COVID-19 (a few samples of this study predate the infection). Cell type and time point are not known. The CDR3: CASSYRSGGDTDTQYF. The CDR3 coding sequence is TGTGCCAGCAGTTACAGAAGCGGGGGAGACACAGATACGCAGTATTTT.